This paragraph covers one TCR beta chain sequence. This same CDR3 is encoded by further DNA sequences in the sample. J gave up 7 bases and V 3 bases, and 0 bases lay outside the gene matches. This CDR3 spans 12 amino acids. Germline CDR1 and CDR2: LNHDA and SQIVND (reference sequence). This entry is derived from a study of cytomegalovirus exposure and HLA in healthy donors. 13 Jbeta primers and 60 Vbeta primers were used for the PCR. Assay: immunoSEQ multiplex PCR; the TCRdb copy retains only in-frame clones and omits some. The repertoire includes 100,000 to 150,000 clones, approximately 80% of them detected once, and around 3.6% sits in the top ten.

The sequenced sample consisted of PBMCs. V gene TRBV19 combines with J gene TRBJ2-1, with 7 bases identical to TRBD2. The receptor was derived from a middle-aged woman in good health and CMV-seronegative. For the CDR3, the DNA is TGTGCCAGTAGTATGGGAGGGAATGAGCAGTTCTTC. Translating gives CASSMGGNEQFF.